These 28 T cell receptor beta chains originate from one sample sequenced in a study of long-term antiretroviral therapy in people with HIV. Samples were assayed with immunoSEQ v3.0 at survey level. Assay used: immunoSEQ multiplex PCR; TCRdb lists only in-frame clones, some missing. The sample yields 25,000 to 35,000 clones, 93% seen once. Material: unsorted PBMCs, obtained around 6.5 years after starting antiretroviral therapy. The receptors were sampled from a woman in her forties with HIV.

The chain joins TRBV2 to TRBJ1-5; D might be TRBD1 (6 bases). Trimming pared 8 bases from V and 4 bases from J, leaving 15 bases between. The CDR3 length is 14 residues. Germline loops: CDR1 SNHLY, CDR2 FYNNEI. CDR3 region: CASSGGARNQPQHF. The DNA of the CDR3 is TGTGCCAGCTCCGGGGGGGCGAGAAATCAGCCCCAGCATTTT.

The rearrangement uses TRBV9 and TRBJ2-3, with TRBD2 as a possible D gene (6 bases). Trimming pared 0 bases from V and 1 base from J, leaving 12 bases between. The CDR3 is 16 amino acids. CDR1 SGDLS and CDR2 YYNGEE come from the germline V gene. CDR3 loop: CASSVDGGARTDTQYF. The CDR3 DNA reads as TGTGCCAGCAGCGTAGACGGGGGAGCGCGCACAGATACGCAGTATTTT.

The V gene is TRBV2, the J gene TRBJ2-5; D unresolved. Germline CDR1 is SNHLY and CDR2 is FYNNEI. The CDR3 runs 14 residues. The V gene lost 0 bases and the J gene lost 5 bases, with 10 bases spanning the gap. This CDR3 reads CASSEAARSETQYF. CDR3 nucleotides: TGTGCCAGCAGTGAAGCGGCCAGGTCCGAGACCCAGTACTTC.

The sample holds one count of this clone. This chain connects TRBV5-1 to TRBJ1-3; no definite D call. Germline V lookup: CDR1 SGHRS, CDR2 YFSETQ. The CDR3 covers 16 residues. Between the trimmed V and J ends, which lost 0 bases and 0 bases, there was a span of 10 bases. Here the CDR3 DNA reads TGCGCCAGCAGCTTGGACACCTTGAGCTCTGGAAACACCATATATTTT. Translation gives CASSLDTLSSGNTIYF.

The gene calls are TRBV29-1 and TRBJ1-1, with a weak D call TRBD1 (5 bases). The CDR3 spans 13 residues. CDR1 and CDR2 (germline): SQVTM, ANQGSEA. V gave up 3 bases and J gave up 5 bases, with 13 bases separating them. The CDR3 sequence: CSVDGGRRTEAFF. The CDR3 DNA sequence: TGCAGCGTTGATGGGGGGAGAAGGACTGAAGCTTTCTTT.

A word on this clone: Germline is not matched at one junction end, which may reflect a read error. The CDR3 loop is CASSQDVAAGDTEAFF. The CDR3 nucleotides read TGCGCCAGCAGCCAAGATGTGGCAGCGGGAGATACTGAAGCTTTCTTT. The V and J genes are TRBV5-4 and TRBJ1-1; no definite D call. Germline CDR1 SGHNT, CDR2 YYREEE (reference sequence). The CDR3 runs to 16 residues.

The V gene is TRBV7-9, the J gene TRBJ1-6; D is unresolved. Germline V gives CDR1 SEHNR, CDR2 FQNEAQ (reference sequence). The V and J ends lost 5 bases and 11 bases respectively, with 13 bases between them. The CDR3 length is 13 residues. The CDR3 is CASSPENYAPLHF. CDR3 bases: TGTGCCAGCAGCCCTGAAAATTATGCACCCCTCCACTTT.

The chain employs TRBV21-1 and TRBJ2-2; TRBD1 reflects the table's D call only, with no check against the DNA. TRBV21-1 is annotated as a pseudogene. This CDR3 has 14 amino acids. CDR3 DNA: TGTGCCAGCAGCATGGGACAACACACCGGGGAGCTGTTTTTT. Its translation: CASSMGQHTGELFF.

The chain couples TRBV9 to TRBJ1-4; D remains unclear. The germline V gene encodes CDR1 SGDLS and CDR2 YYNGEE. This CDR3 contains 14 residues. V was trimmed by 2 bases and J by 10 bases, leaving 15 bases between them. Here the CDR3 DNA reads TGTGCCAGCAGCGTGAGCCCTGATGAAGTAAAACTGTTTTTT. Amino acids: CASSVSPDEVKLFF.

The chain combines TRBV7-9 with TRBJ2-5; D is unclear. Germline assignment: CDR1 SEHNR and CDR2 FQNEAQ (reference sequence). CDR3 length equals 14 residues. Trimming removed 0 bases at V and 0 bases at J, with 5 bases between. CDR3 region: CASSLALDQETQYF. The CDR3, as DNA: TGTGCCAGCAGCTTAGCGCTGGACCAAGAGACCCAGTACTTC.

Here the CDR3 DNA reads TGTGCCAGCAGCTACCTTGAAGGAGGCTACACCTTC. This translates into CASSYLEGGYTF. V is TRBV5-8 and J is TRBJ1-2; no clear D gene. Germline-derived CDR1 and CDR2 are SGHTS and YDEGEE. The V gene lost 3 bases and the J gene lost 8 bases, with 11 bases spanning the gap. CDR3 length: 12 amino acids.

The chain recombines TRBV7-2 with TRBJ1-5; the D gene is possibly TRBD1 (5 bases). V was cut by 1 base and J by 7 bases, with 14 bases left in between. This CDR3 has 15 residues. The germline gives CDR1 SGHTA, CDR2 FQGNSA. The CDR3 DNA reads TGTGCCAGCAGCTTAGAAGCAGGGCAGGGCCAGCCCCAGCATTTT. Protein product: CASSLEAGQGQPQHF.

The gene calls are TRBV5-1 and TRBJ1-1, with D possibly TRBD1 on 6 matching bases. The CDR3 is 15 amino acids. V was shortened by 3 bases and J by 1 base, with 13 bases between the two germline ends. Germline V gene lookup returns CDR1 SGHRS and CDR2 YFSETQ. The CDR3 region has the DNA TGCGCCAGCAGCTCACAGGGACCTTCGAACACTGAAGCTTTCTTT. Amino acid sequence: CASSSQGPSNTEAFF. The full variable domain, its missing parts supplied by reference TRBV5-1 and TRBJ1-1, is KAGVTQTPRYLIKTRGQQVTLSCSPISGHRSVSWYQQTPGQGLQFLFEYFSETQRNKGNFPGRFSGRQFSNSRSEMNVSTLELGDSALYLCASSSQGPSNTEAFFGQGTRLTVV.

The chain has TRBV19 and TRBJ1-5; D is ambiguous. From germline, CDR1 is LNHDA and CDR2 SQIVND (reference sequence). V gave up 7 bases and J gave up 1 base, with 11 bases separating them. The CDR3 is 14 amino acids. Here the CDR3 DNA reads TGTGCCAGTAAAAAGGGTAACAGCAATCAGCCCCAGCATTTT. This codes for CASKKGNSNQPQHF.

This clone has more than one count but fewer than ten. CDR3 bases: TGCGCCAGCAGCCAAGATAGGTCCAGCTTCAATGAGCAGTTCTTC. Protein: CASSQDRSSFNEQFF. The V and J genes are TRBV4-3 and TRBJ2-1; D is unresolved. Germline V gives CDR1 LGHNA, CDR2 YSLEER. Trimming removed 0 bases from V and 6 bases from J, with 12 bases in between. The CDR3 has 15 amino acids.

This clone was seen once. The gene calls are TRBV5-4 and TRBJ1-1, with 7 bases identical to TRBD1. With V trimmed by 0 bases and J by 9 bases, 8 bases remained unmatched. Per germline, CDR1 SGHNT and CDR2 YYREEE (reference sequence). This CDR3 has 14 amino acids. This chain's CDR3 is CASSLGETGAQAFF. In DNA, the CDR3 is TGTGCCAGCAGCTTGGGGGAAACAGGGGCACAAGCTTTCTTT.

The rearrangement links TRBV14 to TRBJ2-6, with 7 bases aligning to TRBD1. V dropped 5 bases and J dropped 1; count of bases not matched to a gene: 14. Germline CDR1 is SGHDN and CDR2 is FVKESK. This CDR3 has 19 amino acids. The DNA for the CDR3 is TGTGCCAGCAGCTCAATTCTAGACAGGGTTTGGTCTGGGGCCAACGTCCTGACTTTC. Translated, it gives CASSSILDRVWSGANVLTF.

This chain connects TRBV5-1 to TRBJ1-1; perhaps TRBD1 as D (5 bases). Germline V gene lookup returns CDR1 SGHRS and CDR2 YFSETQ. The CDR3 consists of 15 residues. The V end lost 4 bases, the J end lost 1 base, and 14 bases lay between the germline ends. CDR3 region: CASSVGGAGNTEAFF. In DNA, the CDR3 is TGCGCCAGCAGCGTTGGTGGGGCGGGGAACACTGAAGCTTTCTTT.

This chain uses TRBV11-2 with TRBJ2-6; the D gene is possibly TRBD1 (5 bases). V lost 0 bases and J lost 0, with 12 bases in between. This CDR3 contains 18 residues. CDR1 is SGHAT, CDR2 FQNNGV, per germline. CDR3 region: CASSLDAGQHSGANVLTF. The CDR3 bases are TGTGCCAGCAGCTTAGATGCAGGGCAACACTCTGGGGCCAACGTCCTGACTTTC.

The V and J genes are TRBV28 and TRBJ1-2, with D possibly TRBD1 on 6 matching bases. Per the germline V gene, CDR1 is MDHEN and CDR2 is SYDVKM. CDR3 length equals 14 residues. Trimming took 3 bases from V and 3 from J, leaving 11 bases between them. This CDR3 is CASSFSHRDYGYTF. The CDR3, as DNA: TGTGCCAGCAGTTTCTCTCACAGGGACTATGGCTACACCTTC.

The CDR3 coding sequence is TGTGCCAGCAACAAACTAGTTTCCACCTGGAATGAGCAGTTCTTC. Its translation is CASNKLVSTWNEQFF. V usage is TRBV2 and J usage is TRBJ2-1, with D tentatively TRBD2 (5 bases). CDR3 length: 15 amino acids. The V gene lost 7 bases and the J gene lost 7 bases, with 20 bases spanning the gap. Germline-derived CDR1 and CDR2 are SNHLY and FYNNEI. The whole variable domain, filled in from reference TRBV2 and TRBJ2-1, reads EPEVTQTPSHQVTQMGQEVILRCVPISNHLYFYWYRQILGQKVEFLVSFYNNEISEKSEIFDDQFSVERPDGSNFTLKIRSTKLEDSAMYFCASNKLVSTWNEQFFGPGTRLTVL.

This clone appeared once. The chain has TRBV15 and TRBJ2-3; no reliable D call. The V end lost 0 bases, the J end lost 6 bases, and 19 bases lay between the germline ends. Germline V CDR1 and CDR2: LNHNV, YYDKDF (reference sequence). The CDR3 extends over 17 amino acids. For the CDR3, the DNA is TGTGCCACCAGCAGAGATCGAGACGGCCGGTTTATGGATACGCAGTATTTT. This translates into CATSRDRDGRFMDTQYF.

This clone was observed a single time. This sequence joins TRBV6-6 and TRBJ1-2, with 7 nucleotides matching TRBD1. Germline CDR1 MNHNY, CDR2 SVGAGI (reference sequence). CDR3 size: 15 residues. The junction had 15 bases not matched to a gene; V was cut back by 6 bases and J by 8 bases. CDR3 sequence reads: CASRDPGTVLAGYTF. The CDR3 DNA follows: TGTGCCAGCAGGGACCCCGGGACAGTCCTGGCGGGCTACACCTTC.

The genes are TRBV6-1 and TRBJ1-6; D ambiguous. CDR3 size: 13 residues. Trimming stripped 0 bases from V and 8 bases from J, with 5 bases between. Germline lookup yields CDR1 MNHNS and CDR2 SASEGT. DNA of the CDR3: TGTGCCAGCAGTGAAGCGGAGGATTCACCCCTCCACTTT. This translates into CASSEAEDSPLHF.

The J gene is TRBJ1-2, the V gene TRBV10-3, with D tentatively TRBD1 (5 bases). Trimming pared 3 bases from V and 4 bases from J, leaving 9 bases between. CDR1 and CDR2 from the germline V gene are ENHRY and SYGVKD. The CDR3 is made up of 13 amino acids. As DNA, the CDR3 is TGTGCCATCAGTGAAATTGGGGCCTATGGCTACACCTTC. Amino acid sequence: CAISEIGAYGYTF.

The chain uses TRBV6-5 and TRBJ2-7; 8 bases agree with TRBD1. The germline CDR1 and CDR2 sequences are MNHEY and SVGAGI. Trimming at V came to 0 bases and at J to 3 bases, leaving 7 bases not matched to a gene. The CDR3 runs to 16 residues. The CDR3: CASSYSMTGVGYEQYF. As DNA, the CDR3 is TGTGCCAGCAGTTACTCGATGACAGGGGTGGGCTACGAGCAGTACTTC.

This clone was picked up one time. This chain uses TRBV5-6 with TRBJ2-5, with 7 bases matching TRBD1. Germline CDR1 is SGHDT and CDR2 is YYEEEE. The CDR3 sequence is 13 residues long. Trimming at V came to 4 bases and at J to 4 bases, leaving 4 bases not matched to a gene. CDR3 sequence reads: CASSAQGVETQYF. The CDR3 nucleotides read TGTGCCAGCAGCGCTCAGGGGGTAGAGACCCAGTACTTC.

The chain couples TRBV5-8 to TRBJ1-5, with 7 positions matching TRBD1. This CDR3 spans 15 amino acids. The ends lost 0 bases at V and 6 bases at J; junction bases unmatched: 6. The germline CDR1 and CDR2 sequences are SGHTS and YDEGEE. CDR3 in DNA: TGTGCCAGCAGCTTGGGACAGGGTGTTGGTCAGCCCCAGCATTTT. Translated, it gives CASSLGQGVGQPQHF.